The 9 T cell receptor beta chains listed next were all sequenced from one sample in a study of CD8 T cells in ankylosing spondylitis. TCRdb reanalysed the 5' RACE reads using MiXCR and keeps one entry per CDR3 protein. The sample lists around 99,000 distinct CDR3 sequences, 7.5% to 9% occurring once. The sequenced sample consisted of blood, either unsorted or a sorted T cell fraction (not recorded which). The receptor source for this set is a male donor with ankylosing spondylitis or in good health (not recorded which).

At least ten counts were recorded for this clonotype. The chain combines TRBV3-1 with TRBJ2-7, with TRBD2 matching 8 bases. There are 14 residues in the CDR3. The V segment lost 4 bases and the J segment 2 bases; nucleotides outside the gene matches: 4. The germline CDR1 and CDR2 sequences are LGHDT and YNNKEL (reference sequence). CDR3 DNA: TGTGCCAGCAGCCCGCAGACTAGCGCCTACGAGCAGTACTTC. Residues: CASSPQTSAYEQYF.

V gene TRBV24-1 combines with J gene TRBJ2-7; possible D gene TRBD2, 6 bases. With 0 bases removed from V and 8 bases from J, the gap between germline ends came to 16 bases. Per germline, CDR1 KGHDR and CDR2 SFDVKD. The CDR3 extends over 15 amino acids. The chain's CDR3 is CATSDLEGSGGKQYF. For the CDR3, the DNA is TGTGCCACCAGTGATTTGGAAGGGTCCGGCGGGAAGCAGTACTTC.

V usage is TRBV7-9 and J usage is TRBJ1-2; D not resolved. The CDR3 covers 13 residues. With 5 bases removed from V and 1 base from J, the gap between germline ends came to 8 bases. Germline V gene lookup returns CDR1 SEHNR and CDR2 FQNEAQ (reference sequence). The CDR3 loop reads CASSAALNYGYTF. The CDR3 DNA sequence: TGTGCCAGCAGCGCGGCTCTTAACTATGGCTACACCTTC.

This clonotype has ten or more counts. V usage is TRBV24-1 and J usage is TRBJ2-2; possibly TRBD1 or TRBD2 for D (6 bases each). The CDR3 loop spans 17 amino acids. The V end lost 7 bases, the J end lost 4 bases, and 21 bases lay between the germline ends. Germline V gene data show CDR1 as KGHDR and CDR2 as SFDVKD. CDR3 sequence: CATSRIGGSEGTGELFF. The CDR3 DNA follows: TGTGCCACCAGCCGTATAGGGGGGTCCGAAGGCACCGGGGAGCTGTTTTTT.

This clonotype appeared a few times. The V gene is TRBV7-9, the J gene TRBJ2-7; D call uncertain. V lost 0 bases and J 2 bases, leaving 8 bases between the germline ends. The CDR3 covers 14 residues. CDR1 and CDR2 (germline): SEHNR, FQNEAQ (reference sequence). CDR3 region: CASSLAVGPYEQYF. CDR3 bases: TGTGCCAGCAGCTTAGCGGTAGGACCCTACGAGCAGTACTTC.

This clonotype was picked up many times. The chain combines TRBV6-1 with TRBJ1-1; D is ambiguous. With 10 bases removed from V and 1 base from J, the gap between germline ends came to 13 bases. The germline V gene encodes CDR1 MNHNS and CDR2 SASEGT. The CDR3 extends over 13 amino acids. CDR3 protein: CATHPWENTEAFF. CDR3 DNA sequence: TGTGCCACTCACCCTTGGGAGAACACTGAAGCTTTCTTT.

Ten or more counts support this clonotype. In nucleotides, the CDR3 is TGCAGCGTTGCCACAGGGGACGAAAAACTGTTTTTT. It translates to CSVATGDEKLFF. The chain joins TRBV29-1 to TRBJ1-4, with 7 bases fitting TRBD1. The CDR3 sequence is 12 residues long. Trimming removed 4 bases from V and 8 bases from J; junction bases left unmatched: 4. CDR1 is SQVTM and CDR2 is ANQGSEA in the germline V gene.

At least ten counts were recorded for this clonotype. The chain is built from TRBV2 and TRBJ2-2; 9 bases match TRBD1. Losses at the gene ends were 5 bases for V and 4 bases for J; bases not matched to a gene: 5. Germline-derived CDR1 and CDR2 are SNHLY and FYNNEI. The CDR3 has 15 amino acids. CDR3 region: CASSWSTGGTGELFF. CDR3 nucleotides: TGTGCCAGCAGTTGGTCGACAGGGGGCACCGGGGAGCTGTTTTTT.

CDR3 nucleotide sequence: TGTGCCAGTAGTACCATAGCGGGGAAATACAATGAGCAGTTCTTC. Amino acid sequence: CASSTIAGKYNEQFF. The chain has TRBV19 and TRBJ2-1; 8 nucleotides align to TRBD2. The germline V gene has CDR1 LNHDA and CDR2 SQIVND (reference sequence). This CDR3 is 15 amino acids long. Trimming took 4 bases from V and 4 from J; bases not matched to a gene: 6.